This T cell receptor (beta chain) was obtained from a study of blood T cell dynamics during melanoma immunotherapy. Overall study: Standard first-line treatment here was pembrolizumab or nivolumab plus ipilimumab in metastatic melanoma.

A fixed DNA input of 350 ng was used per bulk PBMC sample. Clones were sequenced by immunoSEQ multiplex PCR, and TCRdb holds only the in-frame ones, with some missing. This table holds roughly 10,000 clones, nearly 90% found once. Time point indicated: week 3, after first cycle of checkpoint inhibitor. At 12 weeks after first infusion, RECIST 1.1 defined response for most patients. Per germline, CDR1 SEHNR and CDR2 FQNEAQ (reference sequence). This CDR3 contains 14 residues. Trimming pared 4 bases from V and 0 bases from J, leaving 9 bases between. The source material was blood, sampled from a patient treated with checkpoint blockade. The clonotype comes from a human donor with melanoma. The J gene is TRBJ1-1, the V gene TRBV7-9; D unresolved. CDR3 DNA: TGTGCCAGCAGCTCCCAGCTGATGAACACTGAAGCTTTCTTT. This codes for CASSSQLMNTEAFF.